Listed here are 20 T cell receptor beta chains from one sample, sequenced in a study of blood T cell repertoires in COVID-19. Assay used: immunoSEQ multiplex PCR; TCRdb lists only in-frame clones, some missing. The sample includes 300,000 to 450,000 clones, more than 80% of them seen just once. Sample: PBMCs or T cells enriched from blood (not recorded which). The receptor source for this set is a man aged 18 to 35 who had recovered from COVID-19.

The V call is TRBV2, the J call TRBJ2-2; 8 bases map to TRBD1. V lost 4 bases and J lost 2; bases outside the gene matches: 6. The CDR3 covers 16 residues. Germline values: CDR1 SNHLY, CDR2 FYNNEI. CDR3 sequence (DNA): TGTGCCAGCAGTGCTCCCGACAGGGGAAACACCGGGGAGCTGTTTTTT. Amino acid sequence: CASSAPDRGNTGELFF.

The chain recombines TRBV5-4 with TRBJ2-5; 14 nucleotides match TRBD2. The germline CDR1 and CDR2 sequences are SGHNT and YYREEE (reference sequence). The ends lost 4 bases at V and 4 bases at J; junction bases unmatched: 6. The CDR3 is 16 amino acids. CDR3: CASSRGLAGGLETQYF. The DNA for the CDR3 is TGTGCCAGCAGCCGCGGACTAGCGGGGGGTTTAGAGACCCAGTACTTC.

The CDR3 here is CASSPMTSGAYNEQFF. The CDR3 DNA reads as TGTGCCAGCAGCCCTATGACTAGCGGGGCTTACAATGAGCAGTTCTTC. The chain recombines TRBV7-3 with TRBJ2-1; TRBD2 matches 11 bases. With 5 bases clipped from V and 4 bases from J, the junction kept 7 bases outside the gene matches. The CDR3 is made up of 16 amino acids. Germline assignment: CDR1 SGHTA and CDR2 FQGTGA.

The V and J genes are TRBV10-3 and TRBJ1-3; 8 nucleotides align to TRBD1. With V trimmed by 10 bases and J by 4 bases, 12 bases remained unmatched. Germline V gives CDR1 ENHRY, CDR2 SYGVKD. This CDR3 region has 15 residues. The CDR3 DNA follows: TGTGCCACAAGCCCGACAGGGGCGGCCGGAAACACCATATATTTT. Protein product: CATSPTGAAGNTIYF.

This clone was observed many times. The V and J genes are TRBV10-3 and TRBJ2-1, with 16 positions matching TRBD2. Trimming took 7 bases from V and 5 from J; bases not matched to a gene: 2. The CDR3 has 15 amino acids. CDR1 is ENHRY and CDR2 is SYGVKD in the germline V gene. The CDR3 nucleotides are TGTGCCATCAAGGGGACTAGCGGGAGGGACAATGAGCAGTTCTTC. This codes for CAIKGTSGRDNEQFF.

The chain has TRBV28 and TRBJ1-5; D is unclear. The ends were cut back, 5 bases at V and 9 bases at J, with 14 bases in the middle. Germline CDR1 MDHEN, CDR2 SYDVKM. The length of the CDR3 is 13 residues. The CDR3 protein is CASSEFKPLPQHF. Here the CDR3 DNA reads TGTGCCAGCAGTGAATTTAAGCCCTTGCCCCAGCATTTT. Full variable domain (outside the CDR3, taken from reference TRBV28 and TRBJ1-5): DVKVTQSSRYLVKRTGEKVFLECVQDMDHENMFWYRQDPGLGLRLIYFSYDVKMKEKGDIPEGYSVSREKKERFSLILESASTNQTSMYLCASSEFKPLPQHFGDGTRLSIL.

The chain employs TRBV15 and TRBJ2-4; 7 nucleotides match TRBD1. The CDR3 extends over 14 amino acids. CDR1 is LNHNV, CDR2 YYDKDF, per germline (reference sequence). Losses at the gene ends were 5 bases for V and 4 bases for J; bases not matched to a gene: 5. CDR3 region: CATSPDRDKNIQYF. The CDR3 region has the DNA TGTGCCACCAGCCCTGACAGGGATAAAAACATTCAGTACTTC.

The chain links TRBV20-1 to TRBJ1-2; D is ambiguous. The CDR3 is 12 residues long. Germline CDR1 reads DFQATT; CDR2 reads SNEGSKA (reference sequence). V lost 3 bases to trimming and J lost 8 bases, with 13 bases between them. The CDR3 DNA is TGCAGTGCTAGTCCCAATACAGAGGGCTACACCTTC. It specifies CSASPNTEGYTF.

The chain couples TRBV6-1 to TRBJ1-1; D remains ambiguous. With 2 bases removed from V and 5 bases from J, the gap between germline ends came to 12 bases. CDR3 length: 14 amino acids. Germline-derived CDR1 and CDR2 are MNHNS and SASEGT. CDR3 in amino acids: CASSETTGLTEAFF. In nucleotides, the CDR3 is TGTGCCAGCAGTGAAACTACCGGCTTGACTGAAGCTTTCTTT.

This clone was observed once. This chain joins TRBV2 and TRBJ1-4; 9 nucleotides match TRBD1. V was clipped by 7 bases and J by 8 bases; unmatched bases: 14. The CDR3 covers 16 residues. Germline CDR1 is SNHLY and CDR2 is FYNNEI. CDR3 residues: CASTRLPDRGGEKLFF. The CDR3 region has the DNA TGTGCCAGCACCCGTTTACCCGACAGGGGGGGAGAAAAACTGTTTTTT.

The rearrangement joins TRBV28 to TRBJ1-5, with D perhaps TRBD1 (6 bases). Germline CDR1 MDHEN, CDR2 SYDVKM. The CDR3 has 13 residues. V was trimmed by 2 bases and J by 6 bases, leaving 8 bases between them. CDR3 nucleotide sequence: TGTGCCAGCAGTTTACACAGGGCTCAGCCCCAGCATTTT. Residues: CASSLHRAQPQHF.

V is TRBV5-4 and J is TRBJ1-5; D call uncertain. Between the trimmed V and J ends, which lost 2 bases and 0 bases, there was a span of 9 bases. The CDR3 length is 15 residues. Germline V gives CDR1 SGHNT, CDR2 YYREEE (reference sequence). The CDR3 here is CASSLHPYSNQPQHF. The CDR3 bases are TGTGCCAGCAGCTTACACCCTTATAGCAATCAGCCCCAGCATTTT.

The rearrangement uses TRBV19 and TRBJ1-1, with TRBD1 as a possible D gene (6 bases). The germline V gene has CDR1 LNHDA and CDR2 SQIVND (reference sequence). CDR3 length: 14 amino acids. V was trimmed by 10 bases and J by 0 bases, leaving 15 bases between them. CDR3 residues: CATTRTVMNTEAFF. The CDR3 DNA follows: TGTGCCACCACACGGACAGTTATGAACACTGAAGCTTTCTTT. The complete variable domain, with remaining parts taken from reference TRBV19 and TRBJ1-1, reads DGGITQSPKYLFRKEGQNVTLSCEQNLNHDAMYWYRQDPGQGLRLIYYSQIVNDFQKGDIAEGYSVSREKKESFPLTVTSAQKNPTAFYLCATTRTVMNTEAFFGQGTRLTVV.

V and J are TRBV6-1 and TRBJ2-7, with D hard to call. The CDR3 loop spans 12 amino acids. Germline lookup yields CDR1 MNHNS and CDR2 SASEGT. V was shortened by 0 bases and J by 6 bases, with 6 bases between the two germline ends. CDR3 nucleotide sequence: TGTGCCAGCAGTGAAGCGCGTTTCGAGCAGTACTTC. Translating gives CASSEARFEQYF.

The rearrangement uses TRBV4-1 and TRBJ1-2; D gene uncertain. Germline CDR1 and CDR2: MGHRA and YSYEKL. This CDR3 is built from 16 residues. Trimming pared 0 bases from V and 0 bases from J, leaving 11 bases between. The CDR3 loop is CASSQDPSGANYGYTF. The CDR3 DNA sequence: TGCGCCAGCAGCCAAGATCCTTCCGGAGCTAACTATGGCTACACCTTC.

V is TRBV19 and J is TRBJ2-1; 9 bases match TRBD2. This CDR3 contains 15 residues. Per germline, CDR1 LNHDA and CDR2 SQIVND (reference sequence). V dropped 7 bases and J dropped 4; count of bases not matched to a gene: 8. The CDR3 region has the DNA TGTGCCAGTACGACTCTAGCGGGACGGTACAATGAGCAGTTCTTC. It yields the protein CASTTLAGRYNEQFF.

This sequence joins TRBV5-4 and TRBJ1-6; TRBD1 might be the D (5 bases). Deletions cut 5 bases from V and 10 bases from J, with 19 bases between. Germline values: CDR1 SGHNT, CDR2 YYREEE (reference sequence). CDR3 size: 15 residues. CDR3 in amino acids: CASSISGGIVSPLHF. The CDR3 DNA follows: TGTGCCAGCAGTATTTCCGGGGGGATAGTCTCACCCCTCCACTTT.

The chain is built from TRBV6-1 and TRBJ2-5, with D unresolved. The CDR3 consists of 14 residues. Trimming removed 2 bases from V and 1 base from J, with 8 bases in between. CDR1 is MNHNS and CDR2 is SASEGT in the germline V gene. The chain's CDR3 is CASSETITQETQYF. CDR3 DNA sequence: TGTGCCAGCAGTGAAACTATAACCCAAGAGACCCAGTACTTC.

V usage is TRBV4-1 and J usage is TRBJ2-1; 8 bases match TRBD2. CDR3 size: 14 residues. The V gene end was trimmed by 4 bases and the J gene end by 5 bases; junction bases not matched to a gene: 4. CDR1 and CDR2 from the germline V gene are MGHRA and YSYEKL. The CDR3 DNA reads as TGCGCCAGCAGCCTGGGCGGGAGGCACAATGAGCAGTTCTTC. It encodes CASSLGGRHNEQFF.

The rearrangement uses TRBV7-3 and TRBJ2-1; 8 bases line up with TRBD2. Germline trimming cut 2 bases from V and 1 base from J; bases unmatched to any gene: 4. CDR1 is SGHTA, CDR2 FQGTGA, per germline. The CDR3 is 16 amino acids. CDR3 sequence: CASSLAVAGSYNEQFF. The DNA of the CDR3 is TGTGCCAGCAGCTTAGCCGTAGCGGGATCCTACAATGAGCAGTTCTTC.